This TCR beta chain was recorded in a study of sequential checkpoint blockade in melanoma. Background on the study: Arm A got nivolumab then ipilimumab; arm B the reverse, 1:1. After both sequences, patients received maintenance nivolumab.

Assay used: immunoSEQ multiplex PCR; TCRdb lists only in-frame clones, some missing. This sample has about 20,000 clones, with about two thirds found just once. V lost 5 bases and J lost 5; bases outside the gene matches: 3. Germline-derived CDR1 and CDR2 are MNHEY and SMNVEV (reference sequence). The CDR3 contains 15 residues. The treatment denotes: randomized to nivolumab then ipilimumab (arm A) or the reverse (arm B). DNA-damaging chemotherapy had not been given to any patient beforehand. PBMC sorting kept live CD3+CD8+ cells without CD19 or CD56. The source was CD8+ T cells sorted from blood (inferred from file names), collected from a patient given nivolumab and ipilimumab in sequence. The V call is TRBV27, the J call TRBJ2-2, with 12 bases matching TRBD2. The TCR originated in a human donor with melanoma. CDR3 sequence: CASSPGTSGTGELFF. CDR3 nucleotide sequence: TGTGCCAGCAGTCCTGGGACTAGCGGGACCGGGGAGCTGTTTTTT.